The clone carrying this T cell receptor (beta chain) was counted ten times or more. Its specificity is unknown. One end of the junction fails to match germline, which may point to a read error. CDR3 size: 15 residues. Germline V gene data show CDR1 as LGHDT and CDR2 as YNNKEL (reference sequence). The sample comes from a study of molecular identifiers for immune sequencing clone quantification. Notes on the study in general: In cases of identical TCR molecules sharing a barcode, highly expanded clone sizes could be underestimated.

Each library that profiled naive CD8 cells came from roughly 20,000 to 1,000,000 sorted cells with 10%, 30% or 50% RNA. A CD8+CD4-CCR7+CD45RA+ phenotype served as the sorting definition for naive CD8 T cells. TCR libraries were built in bulk with a published protocol and specific TCR primers. One entry per CDR3 protein results from TCRdb running MiXCR on the PCR reads. Here the sample spans 88,000 or so distinct CDR3 sequences, approximately 22% being singletons. The sequenced material came from naive CD8+ T cells from blood, with Jurkat cell RNA spiked in. Indicated subset: FACS-sorted CD8+CD4-CCR7+CD45RA+ naive T cells. The origin of this receptor is a human donor in good health. Some libraries in this study had Jurkat cell RNA spiked in. The rearrangement uses TRBV3-1 and TRBJ1-6; no definite D call. The CDR3 here is CASSEEGGFYSPLHF. The CDR3 bases are TGTGCCAGCAGCGAAGAAGGCGGGTTCTATTCACCCCTCCACTTT.